This TCR beta chain comes out of a study of CD8 T cells in ankylosing spondylitis. Broader study findings: Some of these motif variants have turned up before, in reports on reactive arthritis synovial fluid and blood. Disease-linked clones reportedly concentrated significantly in matched ankylosing spondylitis synovial fluid. What appeared characteristic of ankylosing spondylitis blood was a TCR beta motif of fewer than ten highly homologous variants. Within peripheral blood, clones linked to disease were CD8+ and relatively rare.

TCRdb reprocessed the 5' RACE reads via MiXCR and lists one record per CDR3 protein. The data hold some 200,000 distinct CDR3 sequences, with about 20% observed a single time. Ten or more counts support this clonotype. Its antigen is currently unknown. CDR1 ENHRY and CDR2 SYGVKD come from the germline V gene. V trimming: 2 bases; J trimming: 0 bases; junction bases outside the gene matches: 8. The CDR3 is 17 residues long. Sequencing was done on a sample of blood, either unsorted or a sorted T cell fraction (not recorded which). J is TRBJ1-1 and V is TRBV10-3, with 8 bases lining up with TRBD1. The receptor was derived from a male donor under 30 with ankylosing spondylitis or in good health (not recorded which). The CDR3 loop reads CAISEGWTGTLNTEAFF. The CDR3, as DNA: TGTGCCATCAGTGAGGGATGGACAGGGACCTTGAACACTGAAGCTTTCTTT.